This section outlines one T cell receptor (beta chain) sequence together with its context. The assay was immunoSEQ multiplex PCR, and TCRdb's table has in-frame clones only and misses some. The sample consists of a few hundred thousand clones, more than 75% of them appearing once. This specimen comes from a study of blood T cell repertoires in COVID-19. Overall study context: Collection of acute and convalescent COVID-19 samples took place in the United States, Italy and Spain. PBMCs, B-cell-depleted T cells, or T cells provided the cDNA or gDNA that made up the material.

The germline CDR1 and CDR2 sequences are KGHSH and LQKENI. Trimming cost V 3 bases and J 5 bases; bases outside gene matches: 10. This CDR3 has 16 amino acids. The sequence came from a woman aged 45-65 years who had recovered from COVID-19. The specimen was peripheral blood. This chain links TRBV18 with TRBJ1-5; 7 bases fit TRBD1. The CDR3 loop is CASSPPGTAMHQPQHF. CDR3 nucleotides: TGTGCCAGCTCACCCCCCGGGACAGCGATGCATCAGCCCCAGCATTTT.